The sequence of this T cell receptor (beta chain) was determined in a study of T cell changes during pregnancy in multiple sclerosis. The J segment lost 8 bases and the V segment lost 6 bases, leaving 9 bases of the junction unmatched. The CDR3 sequence is 12 residues long. Looked up from germline, CDR1 is GTSNPN and CDR2 is SVGIG (reference sequence). Generated by immunoSEQ multiplex PCR, the TCRdb table keeps only in-frame clones and is missing some. The table records over 70,000 clones, over 85% of them present only once. The sequencing used peripheral blood, collected in the first trimester of pregnancy. This sequence originates from a female donor with multiple sclerosis, enrolled in a pregnancy study. The chain is built from TRBV30 and TRBJ1-2, with 7 bases aligning to TRBD1. For the CDR3, the DNA is TGTGCCTGTCAAATTACAGGGGTCGGCTACACCTTC. Translating it yields CACQITGVGYTF.